The present T cell receptor beta chain was sequenced within a study of T cells in Graves' hyperthyroidism and ophthalmopathy. The study's findings and limits: The blood repertoire included most of the expanded thyroid clonotypes above 0.001. By a 13 V-J model, ophthalmopathy was set apart from stable hyperthyroidism.

The germline V gene has CDR1 PRHDT and CDR2 FYEKMQ (reference sequence). The CDR3 runs to 14 residues. V was cut by 7 bases and J by 0 bases, with 13 bases left in between. Note on this clonotype: Its cognate antigen is unknown.

Exclusion followed for patients with uncontrolled infection, other autoimmune disease, pregnancy or lactation. Based on clinical symptoms, serum thyroxine and TRAb, thyroid ultrasound and orbital computed tomography, diagnoses were reached. There were TCR beta CDR3 regions amplified from RNA transcripts. TCR CDR3 regions were first amplified by RT-PCR with HTBI primers. Each CDR3 protein is one row after TCRdb ran MiXCR on the multiplex PCR reads. This sample yields 500,000 to 600,000 distinct CDR3 sequences, of which about half are seen a single time; 19% belongs to the top ten. The sequence came from an adult woman with Graves' disease, either hyperthyroidism or ophthalmopathy (not recorded which). The sequenced sample was peripheral blood or thyroid tissue (not recorded which). This chain links TRBV13 with TRBJ2-7, with D possibly being TRBD1 (6 bases). Here the CDR3 reads CASTIGGPSYEQYF. The CDR3 nucleotides read TGTGCCAGCACCATAGGGGGTCCCTCCTACGAGCAGTACTTC.